In its sample, the clone carrying this T cell receptor (beta chain) was seen a few times. This record belongs to a study of identical twins. TCRdb called the 5' RACE reads again in MiXCR, with one record for every CDR3 protein. Of fewer than 250,000 distinct CDR3 sequences listed, 15% to 20% are singletons. The V end lost 6 bases, the J end lost 1 base, and 15 bases lay between the germline ends. Germline CDR1 SGHTA, CDR2 FQGTGA. The CDR3 loop spans 15 amino acids. These records were also assigned to another study, of T cells expressing NK-cell markers. That source notes: Sorted T-cell subsets CD3+CD56+NKG2C+, CD3+CD56+NKG2C- and CD3+CD56-NKG2C+ were TCR beta-sequenced. The CD3+CD56-NKG2C+ fraction of several donors was likewise dominated by these clonotypes.

This receptor was taken from a woman aged 18-30 years in good health. What was sequenced was CD8+ T cells sorted from blood. The V gene is TRBV7-3, the J gene TRBJ1-1, with D possibly matching TRBD1 (6 bases). The CDR3 coding sequence is TGTGCCAGCAGTCTTACAGGGAAGGGGAACACTGAAGCTTTCTTT. Protein product: CASSLTGKGNTEAFF.